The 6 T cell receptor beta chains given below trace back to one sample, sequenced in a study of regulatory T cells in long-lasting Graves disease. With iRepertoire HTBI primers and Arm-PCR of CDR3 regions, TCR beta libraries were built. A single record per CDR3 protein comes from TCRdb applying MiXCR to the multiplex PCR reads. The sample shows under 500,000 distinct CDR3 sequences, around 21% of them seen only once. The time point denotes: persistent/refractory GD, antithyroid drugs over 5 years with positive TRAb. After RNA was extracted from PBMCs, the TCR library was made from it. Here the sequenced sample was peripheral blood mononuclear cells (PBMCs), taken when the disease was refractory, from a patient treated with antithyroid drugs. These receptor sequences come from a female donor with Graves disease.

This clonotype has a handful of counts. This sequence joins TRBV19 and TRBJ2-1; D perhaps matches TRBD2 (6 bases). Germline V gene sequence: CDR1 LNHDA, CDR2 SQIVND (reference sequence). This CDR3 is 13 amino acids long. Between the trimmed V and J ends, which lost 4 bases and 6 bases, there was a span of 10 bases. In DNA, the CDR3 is TGTGCCAGTAGTAGAGGGACTTTCAATGAGCAGTTCTTC. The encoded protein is CASSRGTFNEQFF.

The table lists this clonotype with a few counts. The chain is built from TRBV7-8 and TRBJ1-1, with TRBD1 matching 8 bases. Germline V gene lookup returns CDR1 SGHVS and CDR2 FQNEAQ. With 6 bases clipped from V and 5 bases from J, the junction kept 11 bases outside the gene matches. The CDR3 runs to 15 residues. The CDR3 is CASSYNRGADTEAFF. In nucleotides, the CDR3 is TGTGCCAGCAGTTATAACAGGGGGGCGGATACTGAAGCTTTCTTT.

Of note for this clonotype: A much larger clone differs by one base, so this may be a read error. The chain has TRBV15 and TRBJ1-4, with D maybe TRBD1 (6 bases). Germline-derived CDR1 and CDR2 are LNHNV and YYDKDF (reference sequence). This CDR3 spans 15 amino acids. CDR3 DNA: TGTGCCGCCAGCAGAGATTTACAGGGTGGTGAAAAACTGTTTTTT. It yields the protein CAASRDLQGGEKLFF. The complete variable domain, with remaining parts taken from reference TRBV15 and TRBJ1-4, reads DAMVIQNPRYQVTQFGKPVTLSCSQTLNHNVMYWYQQKSSQAPKLLFHYYDKDFNNEADTPDNFQSRRPNTSFCFLDIRSPGLGDTAMYLCAASRDLQGGEKLFFGSGTQLSVL.

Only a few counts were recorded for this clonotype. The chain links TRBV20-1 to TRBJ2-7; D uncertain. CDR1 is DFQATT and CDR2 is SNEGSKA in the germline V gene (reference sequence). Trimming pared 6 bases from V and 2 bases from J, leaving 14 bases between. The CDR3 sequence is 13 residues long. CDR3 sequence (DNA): TGCAGTGCACGAGGAAAGGATGCCTACGAGCAGTACTTC. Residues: CSARGKDAYEQYF.

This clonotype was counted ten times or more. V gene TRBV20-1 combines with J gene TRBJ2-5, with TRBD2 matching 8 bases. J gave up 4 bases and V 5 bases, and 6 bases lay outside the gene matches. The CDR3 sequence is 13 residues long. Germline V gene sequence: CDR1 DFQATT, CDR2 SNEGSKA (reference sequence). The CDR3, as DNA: TGCAGTGCTGAGGGACTAGTGGGAGAGACCCAGTACTTC. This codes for CSAEGLVGETQYF.

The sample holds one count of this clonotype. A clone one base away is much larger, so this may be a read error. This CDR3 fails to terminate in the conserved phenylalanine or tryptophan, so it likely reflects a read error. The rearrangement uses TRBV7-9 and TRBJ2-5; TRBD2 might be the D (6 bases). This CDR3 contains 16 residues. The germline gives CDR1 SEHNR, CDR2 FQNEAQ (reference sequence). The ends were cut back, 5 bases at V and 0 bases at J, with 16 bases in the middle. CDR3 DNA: TGTGCCAGCAGCCTAACGACCGGACTATACCAAGAGACCCAGTACTGC. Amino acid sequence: CASSLTTGLYQETQYC.